This T cell receptor beta chain was recovered during a study of shared T cell receptors in the human thymus. This clone was recorded only once. The table came from immunoSEQ multiplex PCR; TCRdb's copy has only in-frame clones and leaves some out. This repertoire shows roughly 710,000 clones, over 75% found once; its top ten account for about 0.0098%. The CDR3 has 18 residues. V lost 7 bases and J lost 4; bases outside the gene matches: 19. Looked up from germline, CDR1 is LNHNV and CDR2 is YYDKDF (reference sequence). Separately, the same data were catalogued under a study of human thymus T cells. That paper states: Having surgery to correct congenital heart defects, healthy Finnish infants acted as the donors. Corrective cardiac operations yielded the resected thymus tissue. Apparent bias marked the V and J gene usage of thymic and blood repertoires. Thymic repertoires overlap heavily among unrelated individuals, related research has reported.

This chain joins TRBV15 and TRBJ1-1, with 9 bases matching TRBD1. This TCR was recovered from a girl under two years old with a congenital heart defect. Sequences were obtained from thymocytes. Here the CDR3 reads CATTFGGTGWGMGTEAFF. The CDR3, as DNA: TGTGCCACCACTTTCGGGGGGACAGGGTGGGGGATGGGCACTGAAGCTTTCTTT.